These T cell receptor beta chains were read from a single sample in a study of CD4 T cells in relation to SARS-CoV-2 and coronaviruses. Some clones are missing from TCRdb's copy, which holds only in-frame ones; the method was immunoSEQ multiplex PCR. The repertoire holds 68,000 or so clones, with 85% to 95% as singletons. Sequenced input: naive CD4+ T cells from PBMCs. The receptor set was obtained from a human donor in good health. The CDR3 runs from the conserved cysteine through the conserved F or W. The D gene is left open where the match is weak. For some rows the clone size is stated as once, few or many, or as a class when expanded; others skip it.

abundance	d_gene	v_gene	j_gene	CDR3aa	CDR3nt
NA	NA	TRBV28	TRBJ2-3	CASRGALDTQYF	TGTGCCAGCAGGGGGGCCCTGGATACGCAGTATTTT
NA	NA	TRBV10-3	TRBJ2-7	CAITEGETSSYEQYF	TGTGCCATCACCGAAGGGGAGACGAGCTCCTACGAGCAGTACTTC
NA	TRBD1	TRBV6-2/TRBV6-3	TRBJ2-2	CASSTTGGRAGELFF	TGTGCCAGCAGTACGACAGGGGGGCGCGCCGGGGAGCTGTTTTTT
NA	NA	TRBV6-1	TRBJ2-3	CASSEPGRRTDTQYF	TGTGCCAGCAGTGAACCGGGACGAAGAACAGATACGCAGTATTTT
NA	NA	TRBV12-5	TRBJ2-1	CASGLTGNYYNEQFF	TGTGCTAGTGGTTTAACCGGAAACTACTACAATGAGCAGTTCTTC
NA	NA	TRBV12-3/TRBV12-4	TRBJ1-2	CASSPGEDYGYTF	TGTGCCAGCAGTCCAGGCGAGGACTATGGCTACACCTTC
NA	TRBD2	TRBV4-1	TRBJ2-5	CASSQRGLAGVRETQYF	TGCGCCAGCAGCCAACGAGGACTAGCGGGGGTACGGGAGACCCAGTACTTC
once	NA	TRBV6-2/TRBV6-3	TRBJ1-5	CASSYASRASSQPQHF	TGTGCCAGCAGTTACGCCTCCAGGGCGTCGAGTCAGCCCCAGCATTTT
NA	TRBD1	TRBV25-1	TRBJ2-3	CASSDPTGAGYTDTQYF	TGTGCCAGCAGTGACCCGACAGGGGCCGGATACACAGATACGCAGTATTTT
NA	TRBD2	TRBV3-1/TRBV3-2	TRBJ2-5	CASSPPLAGYQETQYF	TGTGCCAGCAGCCCCCCCCTAGCGGGTTACCAAGAGACCCAGTACTTC
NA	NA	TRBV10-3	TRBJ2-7	CAISDNGPYEQYF	TGTGCCATCAGTGACAACGGACCCTACGAGCAGTACTTC
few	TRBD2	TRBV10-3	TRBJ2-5	CAISETAGEETQYF	TGTGCCATCAGTGAGACAGCGGGGGAAGAGACCCAGTACTTC
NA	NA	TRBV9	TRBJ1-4	CASSGLDRPTTNEKLFF	TGTGCCAGCAGCGGGTTAGACAGACCGACAACTAATGAAAAACTGTTTTTT
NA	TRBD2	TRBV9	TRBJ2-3	CASSPPPGTSGATDTQYF	TGTGCCAGCAGCCCTCCCCCCGGGACTAGCGGGGCCACAGATACGCAGTATTTT
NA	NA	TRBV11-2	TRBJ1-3	CASSLGQSSGNTIYF	TGTGCCAGCAGCTTAGGTCAGAGCTCTGGAAACACCATATATTTT
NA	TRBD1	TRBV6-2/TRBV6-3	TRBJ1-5	CASSYSGQGWQPQHF	TGTGCCAGCAGTTACTCGGGACAGGGTTGGCAGCCCCAGCATTTT
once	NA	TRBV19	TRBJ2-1	CASSIMWGENEQFF	TGTGCCAGTAGTATCATGTGGGGGGAAAATGAGCAGTTCTTC
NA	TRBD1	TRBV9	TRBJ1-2	CASSAGTGVGYTF	TGTGCCAGCAGCGCTGGGACAGGGGTTGGCTACACCTTC
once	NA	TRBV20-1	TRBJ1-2	CSASPQGTYGYTF	TGCAGTGCTAGTCCTCAGGGCACCTATGGCTACACCTTC
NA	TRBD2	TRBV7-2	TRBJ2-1	CASRERLAGGDNEQFF	TGTGCCAGCAGGGAGCGACTAGCGGGAGGAGACAATGAGCAGTTCTTC
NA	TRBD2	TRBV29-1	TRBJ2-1	CSVGQSTSGSYNEQFF	TGCAGCGTTGGTCAATCGACTAGCGGTTCCTACAATGAGCAGTTCTTC
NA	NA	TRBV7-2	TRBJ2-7	CASSSLLVPTYEQYF	TGTGCCAGCAGCTCCCTTTTAGTGCCGACCTACGAGCAGTACTTC
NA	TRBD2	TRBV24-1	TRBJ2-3	CATSPSGGVADTQYF	TGTGCCACCAGTCCTAGCGGGGGGGTAGCAGATACGCAGTATTTT
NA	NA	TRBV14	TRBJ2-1	CASSQAGSGREQFF	TGTGCCAGCAGCCAAGCGGGAAGCGGCCGCGAGCAGTTCTTC
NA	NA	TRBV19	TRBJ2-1	CASSPRGGSEQFF	TGTGCCAGTAGTCCCCGGGGAGGTTCTGAGCAGTTCTTC
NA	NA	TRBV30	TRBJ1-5	CAWSTGHGQHF	TGTGCCTGGAGTACCGGACACGGCCAGCATTTT
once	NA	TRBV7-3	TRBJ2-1	CASSLAGTKGEQFF	TGTGCCAGCAGCCTCGCCGGGACCAAGGGCGAGCAGTTCTTC
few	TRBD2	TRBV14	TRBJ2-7	CASSQETSGEQYF	TGTGCCAGCAGCCAAGAGACTAGCGGCGAGCAGTACTTC
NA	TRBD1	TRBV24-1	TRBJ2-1	CATSDRTTTGLSVIDEQFF	TGTGCCACCAGTGATCGTACGACGACAGGGTTGAGTGTGATCGATGAGCAGTTCTTC
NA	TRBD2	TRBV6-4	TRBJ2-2	CASSGLAGVGAGELFF	TGTGCCAGCAGCGGACTAGCGGGAGTCGGGGCCGGGGAGCTGTTTTTT
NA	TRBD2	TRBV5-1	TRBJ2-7	CASRGGTSGSYEQYF	TGCGCCAGCAGAGGGGGGACTAGCGGTTCTTACGAGCAGTACTTC
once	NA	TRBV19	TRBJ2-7	CASSIRGTDSYEQYF	TGTGCCAGTAGTATTCGGGGGACGGACTCCTACGAGCAGTACTTC
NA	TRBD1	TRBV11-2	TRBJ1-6	CASSLVKQGYNSPLHF	TGTGCCAGCAGCTTAGTGAAACAGGGGTATAATTCACCCCTCCACTTT
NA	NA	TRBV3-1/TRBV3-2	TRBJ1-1	CASSHGPTGANTEAFF	TGTGCCAGCAGCCATGGGCCTACGGGTGCGAACACTGAAGCTTTCTTT
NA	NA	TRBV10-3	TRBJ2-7	CAISDRSQGPYEQYF	TGTGCCATCAGTGATAGGTCGCAGGGGCCCTACGAGCAGTACTTC
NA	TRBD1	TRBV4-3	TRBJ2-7	CASSQDGTGGSYEQYF	TGCGCCAGCAGCCAAGATGGGACAGGGGGCTCCTACGAGCAGTACTTC
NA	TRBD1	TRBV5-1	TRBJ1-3	CASSLGGGTGNTIYF	TGCGCCAGCAGCTTGGGAGGGGGCACTGGAAACACCATATATTTT
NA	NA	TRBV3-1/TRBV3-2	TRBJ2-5	CASSPGPGYQETQYF	TGTGCCAGCAGCCCGGGGCCGGGGTACCAAGAGACCCAGTACTTC
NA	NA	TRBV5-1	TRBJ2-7	CASSPDSYEQYF	TGCGCCAGCAGCCCAGATTCCTACGAGCAGTACTTC
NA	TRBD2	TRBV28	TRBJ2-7	CASSALRLAEVDEQYF	TGTGCCAGCAGTGCACTCCGACTAGCAGAAGTTGACGAGCAGTACTTC
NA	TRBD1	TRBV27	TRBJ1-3	CASSRQGSSGNTIYF	TGTGCCAGCAGCCGACAGGGTAGCTCTGGAAACACCATATATTTT
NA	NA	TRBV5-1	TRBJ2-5	CASSRGAEETQYF	TGCGCCAGCAGCCGAGGGGCGGAAGAGACCCAGTACTTC
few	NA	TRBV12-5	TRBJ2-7	CASAAAGSHYEQYF	TGTGCTAGTGCCGCCGCCGGGTCCCACTACGAGCAGTACTTC
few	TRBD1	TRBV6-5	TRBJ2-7	CASRGQVTYEQYF	TGTGCCAGCAGAGGACAGGTTACCTACGAGCAGTACTTC
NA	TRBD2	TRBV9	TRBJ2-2	CASKRESGELFF	TGTGCCAGTAAGCGGGAGTCTGGGGAGCTGTTTTTT
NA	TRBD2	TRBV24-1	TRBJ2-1	CATSDYRREAYNEQFF	TGTGCCACCAGTGATTATCGACGGGAGGCCTACAATGAGCAGTTCTTC
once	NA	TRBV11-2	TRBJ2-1	CASSLAESSYNEQFF	TGTGCCAGCAGCTTAGCGGAGTCCTCCTACAATGAGCAGTTCTTC
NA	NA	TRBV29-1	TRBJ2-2	CSGRTITGELFF	TGCAGCGGAAGGACTATCACCGGGGAGCTGTTTTTT
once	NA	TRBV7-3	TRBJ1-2	CASSFEEYGYTF	TGTGCCAGCAGCTTCGAAGAGTATGGCTACACCTTC
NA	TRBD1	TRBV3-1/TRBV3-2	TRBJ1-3	CASSQYDRGSGNTIYF	TGTGCCAGCAGCCAGTACGACAGGGGCTCTGGAAACACCATATATTTT
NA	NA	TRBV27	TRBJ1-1	CASSLRTLGNTEAFF	TGTGCCAGCAGTTTAAGGACTCTCGGGAACACTGAAGCTTTCTTT
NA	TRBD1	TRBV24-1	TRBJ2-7	CATSEARQGRYEQYF	TGTGCCACCAGCGAAGCGCGACAGGGGCGCTACGAGCAGTACTTC
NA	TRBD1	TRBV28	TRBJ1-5	CASSPGTGHQPQHF	TGTGCCAGCAGTCCTGGGACAGGCCATCAGCCCCAGCATTTT
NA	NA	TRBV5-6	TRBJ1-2	CASSPVSGKRIYGYTF	TGTGCCAGCAGCCCCGTTTCAGGGAAAAGGATATATGGCTACACCTTC
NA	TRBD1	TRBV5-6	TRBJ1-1	CASSRDRGTEAFF	TGTGCCAGCAGTCGGGACAGGGGGACTGAAGCTTTCTTT
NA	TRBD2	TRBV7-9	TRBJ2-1	CASSFGGTSDEQFF	TGTGCCAGCAGCTTCGGAGGGACTAGCGATGAGCAGTTCTTC
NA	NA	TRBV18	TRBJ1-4	CASSPGRGNEKLFF	TGTGCCAGCTCACCAGGGAGGGGTAATGAAAAACTGTTTTTT
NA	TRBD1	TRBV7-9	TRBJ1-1	CASSSNRGANTEAFF	TGTGCCAGCAGCTCAAACAGGGGCGCGAACACTGAAGCTTTCTTT
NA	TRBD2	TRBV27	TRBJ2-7	CASSSGGDGEQYF	TGTGCCAGCAGCTCGGGGGGGGATGGGGAGCAGTACTTC